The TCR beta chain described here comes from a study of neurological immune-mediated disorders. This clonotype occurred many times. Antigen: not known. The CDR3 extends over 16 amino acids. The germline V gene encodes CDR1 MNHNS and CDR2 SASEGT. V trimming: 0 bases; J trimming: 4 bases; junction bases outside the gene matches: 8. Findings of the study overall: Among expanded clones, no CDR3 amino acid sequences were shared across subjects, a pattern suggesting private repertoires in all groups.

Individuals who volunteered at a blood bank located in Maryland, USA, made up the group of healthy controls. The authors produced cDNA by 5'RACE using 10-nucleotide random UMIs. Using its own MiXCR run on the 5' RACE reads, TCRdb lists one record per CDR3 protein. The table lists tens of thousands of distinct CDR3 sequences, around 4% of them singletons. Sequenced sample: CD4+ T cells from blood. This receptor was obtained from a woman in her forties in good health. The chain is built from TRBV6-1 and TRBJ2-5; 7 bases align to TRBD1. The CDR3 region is CASSEALGQARETQYF. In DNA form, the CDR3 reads TGTGCCAGCAGTGAAGCGCTTGGACAGGCAAGAGAGACCCAGTACTTC.